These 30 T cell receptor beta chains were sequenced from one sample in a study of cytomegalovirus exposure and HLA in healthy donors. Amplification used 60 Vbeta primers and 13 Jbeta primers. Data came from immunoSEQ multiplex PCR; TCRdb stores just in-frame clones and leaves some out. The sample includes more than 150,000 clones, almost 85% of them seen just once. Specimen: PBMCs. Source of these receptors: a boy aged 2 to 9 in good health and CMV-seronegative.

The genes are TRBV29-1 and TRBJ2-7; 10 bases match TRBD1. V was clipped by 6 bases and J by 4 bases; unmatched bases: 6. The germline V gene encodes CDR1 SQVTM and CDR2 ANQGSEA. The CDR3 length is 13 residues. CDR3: CSVGTGVSYEQYF. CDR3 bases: TGCAGCGTAGGGACAGGGGTATCGTACGAGCAGTACTTC.

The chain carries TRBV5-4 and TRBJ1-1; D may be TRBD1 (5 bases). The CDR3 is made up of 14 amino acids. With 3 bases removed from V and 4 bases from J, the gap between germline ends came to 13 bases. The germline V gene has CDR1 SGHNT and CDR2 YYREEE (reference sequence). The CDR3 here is CASSSGGGTTEAFF. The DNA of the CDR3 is TGTGCCAGCAGCTCGGGCGGGGGGACCACTGAAGCTTTCTTT.

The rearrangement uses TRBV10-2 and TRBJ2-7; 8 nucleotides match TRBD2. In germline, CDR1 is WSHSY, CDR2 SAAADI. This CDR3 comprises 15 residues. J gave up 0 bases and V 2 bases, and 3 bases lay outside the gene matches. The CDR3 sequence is CASSEGGRFSYEQYF. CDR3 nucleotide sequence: TGCGCCAGCAGTGAGGGCGGGAGGTTCTCCTACGAGCAGTACTTC.

The CDR3 region is CASFYDGRVYEQYF. The CDR3 nucleotides read TGTGCCAGCTTCTATGACGGGAGGGTTTACGAGCAGTACTTC. The V and J genes are TRBV27 and TRBJ2-7; 8 nucleotides line up with TRBD2. Germline V gene lookup returns CDR1 MNHEY and CDR2 SMNVEV (reference sequence). The CDR3 has 14 residues. The trim removed 8 bases at V and 4 bases at J, leaving 10 bases unmatched.

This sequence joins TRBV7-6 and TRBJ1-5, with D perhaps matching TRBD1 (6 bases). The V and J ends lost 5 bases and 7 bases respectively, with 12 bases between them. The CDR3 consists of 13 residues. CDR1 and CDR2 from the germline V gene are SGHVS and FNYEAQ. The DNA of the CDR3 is TGTGCCAGCAGCGCAGGGGCCGCCCAGCCCCAGCATTTT. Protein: CASSAGAAQPQHF. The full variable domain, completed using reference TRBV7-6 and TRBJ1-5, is GAGVSQSPRYKVTKRGQDVALRCDPISGHVSLYWYRQALGQGPEFLTYFNYEAQQDKSGLPNDRFSAERPEGSISTLTIQRTEQRDSAMYRCASSAGAAQPQHFGDGTRLSIL.

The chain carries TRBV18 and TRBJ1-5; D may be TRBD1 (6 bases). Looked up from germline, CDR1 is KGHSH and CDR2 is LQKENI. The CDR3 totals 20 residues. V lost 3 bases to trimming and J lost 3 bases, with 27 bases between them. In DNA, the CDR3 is TGTGCCAGCTCACCCCTTCCCCGGGGGGCGCGGATTTGGGACAATCAGCCCCAGCATTTT. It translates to CASSPLPRGARIWDNQPQHF.

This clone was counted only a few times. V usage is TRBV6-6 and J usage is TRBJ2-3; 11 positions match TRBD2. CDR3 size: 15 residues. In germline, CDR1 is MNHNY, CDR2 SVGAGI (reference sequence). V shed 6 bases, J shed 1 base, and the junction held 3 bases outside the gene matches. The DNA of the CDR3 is TGTGCCAGCAGACGGGGACTAGCGGGCACAGATACGCAGTATTTT. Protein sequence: CASRRGLAGTDTQYF.

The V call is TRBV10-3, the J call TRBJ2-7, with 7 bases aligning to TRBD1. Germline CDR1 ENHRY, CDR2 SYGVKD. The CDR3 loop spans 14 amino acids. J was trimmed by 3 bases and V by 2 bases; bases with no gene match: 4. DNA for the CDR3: TGTGCCATCAGTGAGGCTACAGGGGTCTACGAGCAGTACTTC. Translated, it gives CAISEATGVYEQYF.

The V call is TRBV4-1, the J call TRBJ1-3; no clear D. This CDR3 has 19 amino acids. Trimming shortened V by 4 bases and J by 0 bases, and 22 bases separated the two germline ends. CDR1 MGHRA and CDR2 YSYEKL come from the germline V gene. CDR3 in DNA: TGCGCCAGCAGCCCTCGGGTCCCTCCTTCATCGGGCTCTGGAAACACCATATATTTT. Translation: CASSPRVPPSSGSGNTIYF.

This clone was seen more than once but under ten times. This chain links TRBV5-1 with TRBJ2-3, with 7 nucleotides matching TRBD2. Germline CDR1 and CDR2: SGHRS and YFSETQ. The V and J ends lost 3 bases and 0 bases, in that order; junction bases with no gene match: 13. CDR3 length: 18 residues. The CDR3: CASSWAGGGTSSTDTQYF. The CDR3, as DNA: TGCGCCAGCAGCTGGGCGGGCGGGGGAACCTCTAGCACAGATACGCAGTATTTT.

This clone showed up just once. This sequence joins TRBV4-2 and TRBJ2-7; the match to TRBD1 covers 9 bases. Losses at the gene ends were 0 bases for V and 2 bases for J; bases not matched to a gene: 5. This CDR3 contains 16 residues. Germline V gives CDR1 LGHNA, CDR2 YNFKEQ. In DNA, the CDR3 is TGTGCCAGCAGCCAAGATAAAGGGACAGGGACCTACGAGCAGTACTTC. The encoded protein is CASSQDKGTGTYEQYF.

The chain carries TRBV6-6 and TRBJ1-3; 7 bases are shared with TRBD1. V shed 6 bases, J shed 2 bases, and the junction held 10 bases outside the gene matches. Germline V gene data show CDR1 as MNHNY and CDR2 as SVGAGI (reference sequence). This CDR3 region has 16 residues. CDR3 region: CASRTPGTGAGNTIYF. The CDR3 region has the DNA TGTGCCAGCAGAACCCCCGGTACAGGGGCTGGAAACACCATATATTTT.

The CDR3 nucleotides read TGTGCCAGCAGTCGCCTGCGGGAGGAAAGCTACAATGAGCAGTTCTTC. It yields the protein CASSRLREESYNEQFF. The chain links TRBV28 to TRBJ2-1; 8 nucleotides match TRBD2. The CDR3 contains 16 residues. Trimming took 5 bases from V and 3 from J; bases not matched to a gene: 9. Germline CDR1 is MDHEN and CDR2 is SYDVKM. The entire variable domain, with the rest obtained from reference TRBV28 and TRBJ2-1, is as follows: DVKVTQSSRYLVKRTGEKVFLECVQDMDHENMFWYRQDPGLGLRLIYFSYDVKMKEKGDIPEGYSVSREKKERFSLILESASTNQTSMYLCASSRLREESYNEQFFGPGTRLTVL.

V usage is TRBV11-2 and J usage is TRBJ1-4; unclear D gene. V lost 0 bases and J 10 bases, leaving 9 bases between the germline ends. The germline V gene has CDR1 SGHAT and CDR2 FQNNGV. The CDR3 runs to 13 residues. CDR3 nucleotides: TGTGCCAGCAGCTTAGACGCAATCGGAAAACTGTTTTTT. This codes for CASSLDAIGKLFF.

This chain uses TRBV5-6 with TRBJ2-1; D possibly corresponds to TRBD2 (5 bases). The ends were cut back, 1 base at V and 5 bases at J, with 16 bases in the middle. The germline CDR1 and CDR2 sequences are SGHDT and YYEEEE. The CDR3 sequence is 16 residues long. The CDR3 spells CASSLTRGSHNNEQFF. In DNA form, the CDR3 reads TGTGCCAGCAGCTTGACAAGAGGGTCGCATAACAATGAGCAGTTCTTC.

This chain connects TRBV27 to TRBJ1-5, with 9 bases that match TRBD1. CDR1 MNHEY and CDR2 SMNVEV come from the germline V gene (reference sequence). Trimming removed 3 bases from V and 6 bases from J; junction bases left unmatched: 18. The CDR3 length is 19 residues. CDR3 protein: CASSFAGGDRERVFQPQHF. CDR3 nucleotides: TGTGCCAGCAGTTTTGCCGGGGGGGACAGGGAACGTGTCTTTCAGCCCCAGCATTTT.

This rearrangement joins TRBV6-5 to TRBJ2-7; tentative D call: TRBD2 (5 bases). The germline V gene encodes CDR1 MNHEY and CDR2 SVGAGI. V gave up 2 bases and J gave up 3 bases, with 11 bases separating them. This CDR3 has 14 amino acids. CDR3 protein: CASSYRDLHYEQYF. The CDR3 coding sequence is TGTGCCAGCAGTTACCGGGATCTTCACTACGAGCAGTACTTC.

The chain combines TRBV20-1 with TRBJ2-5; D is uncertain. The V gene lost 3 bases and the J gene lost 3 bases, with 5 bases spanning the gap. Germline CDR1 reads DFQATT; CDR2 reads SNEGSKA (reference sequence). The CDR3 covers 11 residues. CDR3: CSASIKETQYF. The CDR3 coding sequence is TGCAGTGCTAGTATAAAAGAGACCCAGTACTTC.

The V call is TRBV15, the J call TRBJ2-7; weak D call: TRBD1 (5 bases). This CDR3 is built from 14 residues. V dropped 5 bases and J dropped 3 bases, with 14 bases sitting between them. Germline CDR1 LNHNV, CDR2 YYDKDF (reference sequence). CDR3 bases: TGTGCCACCAGCCGCCCTGAAGGGGACTACGAGCAGTACTTC. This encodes CATSRPEGDYEQYF.

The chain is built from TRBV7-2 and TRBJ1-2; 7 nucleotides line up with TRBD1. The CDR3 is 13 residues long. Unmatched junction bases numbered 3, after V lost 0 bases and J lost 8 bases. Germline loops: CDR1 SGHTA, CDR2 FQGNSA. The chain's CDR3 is CASSLAGGGGYTF. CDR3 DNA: TGTGCCAGCAGCTTAGCCGGAGGGGGCGGCTACACCTTC. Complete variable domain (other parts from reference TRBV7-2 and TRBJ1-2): GAGVSQSPSNKVTEKGKDVELRCDPISGHTALYWYRQSLGQGLEFLIYFQGNSAPDKSGLPSDRFSAERTGGSVSTLTIQRTQQEDSAVYLCASSLAGGGGYTFGSGTRLTVV.

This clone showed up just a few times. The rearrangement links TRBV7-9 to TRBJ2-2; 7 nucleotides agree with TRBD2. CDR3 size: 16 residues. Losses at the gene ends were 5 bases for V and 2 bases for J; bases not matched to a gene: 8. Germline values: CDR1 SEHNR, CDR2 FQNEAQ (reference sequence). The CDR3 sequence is CASSNLRGLNTGELFF. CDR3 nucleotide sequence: TGTGCCAGCAGCAACCTTCGGGGACTAAACACCGGGGAGCTGTTTTTT.

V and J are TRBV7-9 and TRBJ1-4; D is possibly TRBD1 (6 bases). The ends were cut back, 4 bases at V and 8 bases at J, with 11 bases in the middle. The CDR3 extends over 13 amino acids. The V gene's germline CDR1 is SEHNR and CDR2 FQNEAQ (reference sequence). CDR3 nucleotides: TGTGCCAGCAGCTCAGATGGACAGGAAAAACTGTTTTTT. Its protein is CASSSDGQEKLFF.

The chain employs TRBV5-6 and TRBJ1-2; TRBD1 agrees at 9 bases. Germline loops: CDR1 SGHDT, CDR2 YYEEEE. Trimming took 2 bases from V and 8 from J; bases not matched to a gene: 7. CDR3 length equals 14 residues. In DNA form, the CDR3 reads TGTGCCAGCAGCTTACTCGACAGGGGGGACGGCTACACCTTC. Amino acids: CASSLLDRGDGYTF.

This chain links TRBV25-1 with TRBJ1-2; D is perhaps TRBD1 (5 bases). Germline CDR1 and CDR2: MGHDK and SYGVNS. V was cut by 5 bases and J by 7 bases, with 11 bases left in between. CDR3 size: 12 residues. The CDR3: CASSPQGGGYTF. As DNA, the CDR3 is TGTGCCAGCAGTCCGCAGGGCGGTGGCTACACCTTC.

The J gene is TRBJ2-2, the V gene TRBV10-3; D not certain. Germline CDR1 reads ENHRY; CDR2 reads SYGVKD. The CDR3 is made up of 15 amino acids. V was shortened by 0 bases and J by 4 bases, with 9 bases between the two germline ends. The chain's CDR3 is CAISESGDTTGELFF. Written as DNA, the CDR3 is TGTGCCATCAGTGAGTCGGGTGACACCACCGGGGAGCTGTTTTTT.

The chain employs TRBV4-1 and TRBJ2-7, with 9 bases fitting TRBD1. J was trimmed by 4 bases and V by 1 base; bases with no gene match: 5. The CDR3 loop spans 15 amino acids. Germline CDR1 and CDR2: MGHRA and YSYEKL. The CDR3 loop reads CASSQGQGDQYEQYF. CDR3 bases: TGCGCCAGCAGCCAAGGACAGGGGGACCAATACGAGCAGTACTTC.

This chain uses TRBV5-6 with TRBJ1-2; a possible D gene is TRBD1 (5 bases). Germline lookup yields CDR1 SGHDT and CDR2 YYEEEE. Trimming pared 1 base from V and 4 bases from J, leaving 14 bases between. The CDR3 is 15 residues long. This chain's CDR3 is CASSLISIQGYGYTF. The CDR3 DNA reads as TGTGCCAGCAGCTTGATATCGATTCAGGGCTATGGCTACACCTTC.

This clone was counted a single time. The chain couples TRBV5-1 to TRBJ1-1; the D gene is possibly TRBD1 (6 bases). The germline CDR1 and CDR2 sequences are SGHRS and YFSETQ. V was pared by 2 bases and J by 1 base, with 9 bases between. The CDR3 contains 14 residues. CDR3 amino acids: CASSFQGSNTEAFF. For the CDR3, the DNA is TGCGCCAGCAGCTTTCAGGGGTCGAACACTGAAGCTTTCTTT.

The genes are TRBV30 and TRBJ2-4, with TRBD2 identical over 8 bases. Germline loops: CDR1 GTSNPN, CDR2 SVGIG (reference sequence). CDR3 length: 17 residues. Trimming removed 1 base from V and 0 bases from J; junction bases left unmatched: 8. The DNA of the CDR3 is TGTGCCTGGAGTGGACCGTGGACTAGCTTAGCCAAAAACATTCAGTACTTC. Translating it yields CAWSGPWTSLAKNIQYF.

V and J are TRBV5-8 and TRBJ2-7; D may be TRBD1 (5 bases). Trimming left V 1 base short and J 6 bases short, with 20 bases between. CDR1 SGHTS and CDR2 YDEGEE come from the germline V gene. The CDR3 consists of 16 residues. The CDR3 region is CASSLRRWGRIPEQYF. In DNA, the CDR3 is TGTGCCAGCAGCTTGAGACGGTGGGGCCGAATCCCCGAGCAGTACTTC.